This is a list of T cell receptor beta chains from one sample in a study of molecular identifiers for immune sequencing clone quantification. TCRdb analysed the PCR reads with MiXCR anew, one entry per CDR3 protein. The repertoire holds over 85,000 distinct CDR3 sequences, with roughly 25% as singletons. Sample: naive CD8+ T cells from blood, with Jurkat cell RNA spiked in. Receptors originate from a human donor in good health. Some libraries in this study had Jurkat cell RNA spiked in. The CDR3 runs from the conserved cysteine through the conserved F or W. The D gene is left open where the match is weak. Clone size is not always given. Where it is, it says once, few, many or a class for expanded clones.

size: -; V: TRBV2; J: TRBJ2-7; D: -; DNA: TGTGGCACACAGGCAGGCGGCGGCTACGAGCAGTACTTC; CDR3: CGTQAGGGYEQYF
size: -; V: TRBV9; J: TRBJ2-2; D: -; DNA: TGTGCCAGCAGCCCGATTGGCTCGTCATGGGAGCTGTTTTTT; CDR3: CASSPIGSSWELFF
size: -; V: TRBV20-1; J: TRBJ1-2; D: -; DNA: TGCAGTGCTAGCCTCTTGGGGGGGGCTTATGGCTACACCTTC; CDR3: CSASLLGGAYGYTF
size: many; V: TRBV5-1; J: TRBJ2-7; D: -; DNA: TGCGCCAGCAGCTTCTCCTCCGGGTACTACGAGCAGTACTTC; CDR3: CASSFSSGYYEQYF
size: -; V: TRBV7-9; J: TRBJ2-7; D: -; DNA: TGTGCCAGCAGCCCCGGCCTGGGAGGTTCTCCCTACGAGCAGTACTTC; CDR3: CASSPGLGGSPYEQYF
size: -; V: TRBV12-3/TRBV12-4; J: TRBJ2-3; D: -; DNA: TGTGCCAGCAGTGCCGCGTGGACTATAGATACGCAGTATTTT; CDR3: CASSAAWTIDTQYF
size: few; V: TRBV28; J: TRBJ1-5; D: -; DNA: TGTGCCAGCAGTTTACAGGCTTTAGGGAATCAGCCCCAGCATTTT; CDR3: CASSLQALGNQPQHF
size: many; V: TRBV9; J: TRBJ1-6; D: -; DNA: TGTGCCAGCAGCGCCAACCCGGGGGAAGACAGATCACCCCTCCACTTT; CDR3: CASSANPGEDRSPLHF
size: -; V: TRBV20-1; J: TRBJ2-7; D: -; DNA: TGCAGTGCGCGGAGTATCCAGGACTACGAGCAGTACTTC; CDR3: CSARSIQDYEQYF
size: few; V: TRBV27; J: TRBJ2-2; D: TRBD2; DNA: TGTGCCAGCAGTCCGGGGAGGGGAACCAACACCGGGGAGCTGTTTTTT; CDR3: CASSPGRGTNTGELFF
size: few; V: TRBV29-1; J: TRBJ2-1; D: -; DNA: TGCAGCGTTGAAAAAGACAATGAGCAGTTCTTC; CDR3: CSVEKDNEQFF